A selection of T cell receptor beta chains follows, all from one sample in a study of T cell changes during pregnancy in multiple sclerosis. Data came from immunoSEQ multiplex PCR; TCRdb stores just in-frame clones and leaves some out. This sample carries 78,000 or so clones, about 92% of them seen once, and the ten largest clones take about 3%. The specimen was peripheral blood, collected before pregnancy. The receptors stem from a female donor with multiple sclerosis, enrolled in a pregnancy study. CDR3s include the opening cysteine and the closing phenylalanine or tryptophan. Fields, in order: D gene, clone size, J gene, V gene, CDR3 DNA, CDR3 protein. A D gene is named only where the DNA matches it firmly. Expanded clones are given a class, and other clones once, few, many or no size at all.

d_call: TRBD2
clone_size: .
j_call: TRBJ2-1
v_call: TRBV2
cdr3_nt: TGTGCCAGCAGCCTCCACGGCGGGAGCGCCAATGAGCAGTTCTTC
cdr3_aa: CASSLHGGSANEQFF

d_call: .
clone_size: once
j_call: TRBJ2-7
v_call: TRBV15
cdr3_nt: TGTGCCACCAGCCCCTGGGGGACATCACCCTACGAGCAGTACTTC
cdr3_aa: CATSPWGTSPYEQYF

d_call: .
clone_size: .
j_call: TRBJ1-1
v_call: TRBV18
cdr3_nt: TGTGCCAGCTCACCGCTTAGGGAGGAAGCTTTCTTT
cdr3_aa: CASSPLREEAFF

d_call: TRBD2
clone_size: .
j_call: TRBJ2-7
v_call: TRBV7-2
cdr3_nt: TGTGCCAGCAGCTCGACTAGCGCTCAAACCTACGAGCAGTACTTC
cdr3_aa: CASSSTSAQTYEQYF

d_call: TRBD1
clone_size: .
j_call: TRBJ1-1
v_call: TRBV29-1
cdr3_nt: TGCAGCGTTCGACAGGGTCGTTCCACTGAAGCTTTCTTT
cdr3_aa: CSVRQGRSTEAFF

d_call: .
clone_size: .
j_call: TRBJ2-1
v_call: TRBV30
cdr3_nt: TGTGCCTGGAGCGGCTACAATGAGCAGTTCTTC
cdr3_aa: CAWSGYNEQFF

d_call: .
clone_size: .
j_call: TRBJ1-5
v_call: TRBV29-1
cdr3_nt: TGCAGCGTTGAAGTTCAGGGTTCGGGGGATCAGCCCCAGCATTTT
cdr3_aa: CSVEVQGSGDQPQHF

d_call: TRBD1
clone_size: .
j_call: TRBJ2-7
v_call: TRBV30
cdr3_nt: TGTGCCTGGAGCTGGACAGGGGGCTACGAGCAGTACTTC
cdr3_aa: CAWSWTGGYEQYF

d_call: .
clone_size: .
j_call: TRBJ1-1
v_call: TRBV5-4
cdr3_nt: TGTGCCAGCAGCTCTAATCTGAACACTGAAGCTTTCTTT
cdr3_aa: CASSSNLNTEAFF

d_call: .
clone_size: .
j_call: TRBJ2-2
v_call: TRBV11-2
cdr3_nt: TGTGCCAGCAGCCCCGGGACTCTTAACACCGGGGAGCTGTTTTTT
cdr3_aa: CASSPGTLNTGELFF

d_call: .
clone_size: .
j_call: TRBJ2-7
v_call: TRBV14
cdr3_nt: TGTGCCAGCAGCCAAGCCCGGAGGGCCAGAGCCTACGAGCAGTACTTC
cdr3_aa: CASSQARRARAYEQYF

d_call: .
clone_size: .
j_call: TRBJ1-4
v_call: TRBV7-2
cdr3_nt: TGTGCCAGCAGCTTAGCCCCTGGCGGGAGGCCGCCCATGGGTGAAAAACTGTTTTTT
cdr3_aa: CASSLAPGGRPPMGEKLFF

d_call: TRBD2
clone_size: .
j_call: TRBJ2-3
v_call: TRBV27
cdr3_nt: TGTGCCAGCAACCGGGGGGACCCCTACACAGATACGCAGTATTTT
cdr3_aa: CASNRGDPYTDTQYF

d_call: .
clone_size: .
j_call: TRBJ2-1
v_call: TRBV4-1
cdr3_nt: TGCGCCAGCAGCCAGACTTTGGATGAGCAGTTCTTC
cdr3_aa: CASSQTLDEQFF

d_call: TRBD1
clone_size: .
j_call: TRBJ2-7
v_call: TRBV28
cdr3_nt: TGTGCCAGCAGGCCTACAGGGGTAGGGGCCTACGAGCAGTACTTC
cdr3_aa: CASRPTGVGAYEQYF

d_call: TRBD1
clone_size: .
j_call: TRBJ1-5
v_call: TRBV5-8
cdr3_nt: TGTGCCAGCAGCTTGGGACAGGGCTATAGCAATCAGCCCCAGCATTTT
cdr3_aa: CASSLGQGYSNQPQHF

d_call: .
clone_size: few
j_call: TRBJ2-2
v_call: TRBV30
cdr3_nt: TGTGCCTGGAGTATACAGAACACCGGGGAGCTGTTTTTT
cdr3_aa: CAWSIQNTGELFF

d_call: TRBD2
clone_size: .
j_call: TRBJ2-3
v_call: TRBV5-4
cdr3_nt: TGTGCCAGCAGCTTGACTAGCGAGAGAGGAGATACGCAGTATTTT
cdr3_aa: CASSLTSERGDTQYF

d_call: .
clone_size: .
j_call: TRBJ1-3
v_call: TRBV6-1
cdr3_nt: TGTGCCAGCCGATCGGGGGGGCCTGGAAACACCATATATTTT
cdr3_aa: CASRSGGPGNTIYF

d_call: .
clone_size: .
j_call: TRBJ1-5
v_call: TRBV5-1
cdr3_nt: TGCGCCAGCAGCTACCGCTTAACGGTCGGCAATCAGCCCCAGCATTTT
cdr3_aa: CASSYRLTVGNQPQHF

d_call: TRBD2
clone_size: .
j_call: TRBJ2-7
v_call: TRBV30
cdr3_nt: TGTGCCTGGAGTGTAAGCGGGAGGGCGGGTTACGAGCAGTACTTC
cdr3_aa: CAWSVSGRAGYEQYF

d_call: TRBD1
clone_size: .
j_call: TRBJ1-2
v_call: TRBV6-1
cdr3_nt: TGTGCCAGCAGAACAGGGGGCACTAGCTACACCTTC
cdr3_aa: CASRTGGTSYTF

d_call: TRBD2
clone_size: .
j_call: TRBJ2-3
v_call: TRBV2
cdr3_nt: TGTGCCAGCAGCCCTAGCGGGAGTAATACGCAGTATTTT
cdr3_aa: CASSPSGSNTQYF

d_call: .
clone_size: .
j_call: TRBJ1-5
v_call: TRBV19
cdr3_nt: TGTGCCAGTAGTCTGGCAGAGCGGGCACGTCAGCCCCAGCATTTT
cdr3_aa: CASSLAERARQPQHF

d_call: .
clone_size: .
j_call: TRBJ1-5
v_call: TRBV15
cdr3_nt: TGTGCCACCAGCAGAGAGTTGGGGGCTGGGAGTCAGCCCCAGCATTTT
cdr3_aa: CATSRELGAGSQPQHF

d_call: .
clone_size: .
j_call: TRBJ2-5
v_call: TRBV5-1
cdr3_nt: TGCGCCAGCAGCTTGGGCCGGGAGAAAGAGACCCAGTACTTC
cdr3_aa: CASSLGREKETQYF

d_call: TRBD1
clone_size: once
j_call: TRBJ2-3
v_call: TRBV6-1
cdr3_nt: TGTGCCAGCAGTGAAGTCCAGGGGGTGGATACGCAGTATTTT
cdr3_aa: CASSEVQGVDTQYF

d_call: TRBD1
clone_size: .
j_call: TRBJ2-5
v_call: TRBV5-4
cdr3_nt: TGTGCCAGCAGCAGGACAGGGGGACAAGAGACCCAGTACTTC
cdr3_aa: CASSRTGGQETQYF

d_call: .
clone_size: .
j_call: TRBJ2-7
v_call: TRBV19
cdr3_nt: TGTGCCAGTAGTATTGATTTCGCCGGCGAGCAGTACTTC
cdr3_aa: CASSIDFAGEQYF

d_call: .
clone_size: .
j_call: TRBJ2-3
v_call: TRBV27
cdr3_nt: TGTGCCAGCAGTAACCCCGGGACAGATACGCAGTATTTT
cdr3_aa: CASSNPGTDTQYF

d_call: .
clone_size: .
j_call: TRBJ1-2
v_call: TRBV13
cdr3_nt: TGTGCCAGCAGCTTAGGTAGCGGAGGCTATGGCTACACCTTC
cdr3_aa: CASSLGSGGYGYTF

d_call: .
clone_size: .
j_call: TRBJ2-7
v_call: TRBV9
cdr3_nt: TGTGCCAGCAGCCCACAAGAAAATTTGAGGGCCGGATACGAGCAGTACTTC
cdr3_aa: CASSPQENLRAGYEQYF

d_call: .
clone_size: .
j_call: TRBJ1-2
v_call: TRBV9
cdr3_nt: TGTGCCAGCAGCCAAGGGGGGGGCGACTATGGCTACACCTTC
cdr3_aa: CASSQGGGDYGYTF

d_call: TRBD1
clone_size: .
j_call: TRBJ2-2
v_call: TRBV6-4
cdr3_nt: TGTGCCAGCAGTGACTCAGGGTCGGGACAGGGGGCGACCGGGGAGCTGTTTTTT
cdr3_aa: CASSDSGSGQGATGELFF

d_call: TRBD2
clone_size: .
j_call: TRBJ2-3
v_call: TRBV19
cdr3_nt: TGTGCCAGTAGCATCACAAGACTAGCGGGAAGAACAGATACGCAGTATTTT
cdr3_aa: CASSITRLAGRTDTQYF

d_call: .
clone_size: .
j_call: TRBJ2-7
v_call: TRBV29-1
cdr3_nt: TGCAGCGCCCTGATTAGGCAGGGTAACTACGAGCAGTACTTC
cdr3_aa: CSALIRQGNYEQYF

d_call: .
clone_size: .
j_call: TRBJ2-7
v_call: TRBV5-6
cdr3_nt: TGTGCCAGCAGCTTGGTATCCGCCTACGAGCAGTACTTC
cdr3_aa: CASSLVSAYEQYF

d_call: TRBD2
clone_size: .
j_call: TRBJ2-1
v_call: TRBV25-1
cdr3_nt: TGTGCCAGCCTCCGATCGGGGGGAGATGAGCAGTTCTTC
cdr3_aa: CASLRSGGDEQFF

d_call: TRBD2
clone_size: .
j_call: TRBJ2-1
v_call: TRBV5-4
cdr3_nt: TGTGCCAGCAGCTTTAGCGGGAGTTATGAGCAGTTCTTC
cdr3_aa: CASSFSGSYEQFF

d_call: .
clone_size: .
j_call: TRBJ2-3
v_call: TRBV18
cdr3_nt: TGTGCCAGCTCAGAGCCAGATACGCAGTATTTT
cdr3_aa: CASSEPDTQYF